The present T cell receptor (beta chain) was sequenced within a study of blood T cell repertoires in COVID-19. Study background: Material from acute and convalescent COVID-19 was sourced from the United States, Italy and Spain. The analysed material was cDNA or gDNA that came from T cells, B-cell-depleted T cells, or PBMCs.

Methods used by the authors: Using reference gene primer amplification, nucleated cell counts were estimated. TCRdb's table, derived via immunoSEQ multiplex PCR, lists solely in-frame clones and lacks some. The V and J calls and clone size were taken over from that table, and D and trimming were inferred from the DNA. This sample has 76,000 or so clones, with under 95% found just once. This clone showed up just once. The same CDR3 can be traced to other DNA sequences in this sample. V lost 6 bases, J lost 1 base, and 2 bases stayed unmatched. This CDR3 spans 13 amino acids. Sequencing used peripheral blood. This clonotype was obtained from a human donor in a cohort sampled during active COVID-19. V is TRBV12-3 or TRBV12-4 and J is TRBJ1-2; 7 nucleotides agree with TRBD1. CDR3 loop: CASSWDSNYGYTF. The CDR3, as DNA: TGTGCCAGCAGCTGGGACAGTAACTATGGCTACACCTTC.